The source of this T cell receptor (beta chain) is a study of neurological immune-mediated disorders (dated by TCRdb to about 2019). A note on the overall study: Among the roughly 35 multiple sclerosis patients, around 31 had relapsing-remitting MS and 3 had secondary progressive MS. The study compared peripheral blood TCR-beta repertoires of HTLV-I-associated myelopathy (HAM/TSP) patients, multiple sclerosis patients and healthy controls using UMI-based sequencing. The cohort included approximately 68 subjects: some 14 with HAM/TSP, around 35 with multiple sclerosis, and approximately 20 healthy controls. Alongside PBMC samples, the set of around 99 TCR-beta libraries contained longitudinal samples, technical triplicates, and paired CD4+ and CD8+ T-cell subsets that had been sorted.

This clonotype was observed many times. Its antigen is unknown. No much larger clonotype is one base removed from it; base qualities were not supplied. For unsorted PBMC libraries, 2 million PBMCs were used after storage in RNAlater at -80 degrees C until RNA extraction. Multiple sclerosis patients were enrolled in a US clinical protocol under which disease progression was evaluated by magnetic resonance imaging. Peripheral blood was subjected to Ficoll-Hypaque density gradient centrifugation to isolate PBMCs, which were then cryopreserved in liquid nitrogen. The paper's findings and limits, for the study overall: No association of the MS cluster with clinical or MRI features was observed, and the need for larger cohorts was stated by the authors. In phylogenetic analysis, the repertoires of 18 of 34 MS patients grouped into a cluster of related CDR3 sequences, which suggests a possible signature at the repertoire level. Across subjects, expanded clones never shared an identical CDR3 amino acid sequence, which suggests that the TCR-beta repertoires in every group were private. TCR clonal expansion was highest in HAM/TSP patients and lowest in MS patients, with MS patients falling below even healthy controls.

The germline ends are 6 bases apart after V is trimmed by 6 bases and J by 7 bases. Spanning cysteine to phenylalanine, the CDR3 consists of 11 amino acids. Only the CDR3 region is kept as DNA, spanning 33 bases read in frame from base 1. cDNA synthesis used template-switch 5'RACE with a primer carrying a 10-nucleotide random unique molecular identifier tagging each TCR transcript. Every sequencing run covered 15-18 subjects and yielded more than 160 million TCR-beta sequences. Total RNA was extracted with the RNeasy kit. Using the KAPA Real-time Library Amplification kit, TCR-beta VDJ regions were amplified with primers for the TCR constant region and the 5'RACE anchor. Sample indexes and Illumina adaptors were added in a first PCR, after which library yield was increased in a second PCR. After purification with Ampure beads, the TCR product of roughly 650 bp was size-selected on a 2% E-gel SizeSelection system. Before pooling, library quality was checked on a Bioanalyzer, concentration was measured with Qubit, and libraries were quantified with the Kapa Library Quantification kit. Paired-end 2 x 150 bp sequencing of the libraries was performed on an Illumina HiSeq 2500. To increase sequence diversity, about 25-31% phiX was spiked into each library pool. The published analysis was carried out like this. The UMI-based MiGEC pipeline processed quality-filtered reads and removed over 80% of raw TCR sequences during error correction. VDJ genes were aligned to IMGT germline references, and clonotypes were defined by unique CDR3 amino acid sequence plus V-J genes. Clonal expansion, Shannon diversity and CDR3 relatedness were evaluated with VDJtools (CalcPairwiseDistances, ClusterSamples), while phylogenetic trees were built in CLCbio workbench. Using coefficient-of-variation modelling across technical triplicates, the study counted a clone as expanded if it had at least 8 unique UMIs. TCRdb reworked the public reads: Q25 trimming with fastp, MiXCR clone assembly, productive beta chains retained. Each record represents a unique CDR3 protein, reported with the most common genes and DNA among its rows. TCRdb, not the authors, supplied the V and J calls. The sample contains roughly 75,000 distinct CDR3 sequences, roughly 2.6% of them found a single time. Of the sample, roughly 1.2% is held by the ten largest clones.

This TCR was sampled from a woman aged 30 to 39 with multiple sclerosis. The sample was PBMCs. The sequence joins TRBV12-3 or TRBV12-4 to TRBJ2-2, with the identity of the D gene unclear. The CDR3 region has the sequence CASRNIGELFF. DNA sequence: TGTGCCAGCAGAAATATCGGGGAGCTGTTTTTT.